This section outlines one T cell receptor (beta chain) sequence together with its context. The assay was immunoSEQ multiplex PCR, and TCRdb's table has in-frame clones only and misses some. Among fewer than 120,000 clones, around 92% were seen once, and the ten largest hold over 6.5%. This sample was taken from a study of T cell responses to AZD1222 COVID-19 vaccine. Germline V gene lookup returns CDR1 MGHDK and CDR2 SYGVNS. CDR3 length: 14 residues. V was cut by 5 bases and J by 4 bases, with 14 bases left in between. The sequence was obtained from an adult in good health. The input for sequencing was peripheral blood, taken on day 0 of AZD1222 vaccination. This chain joins TRBV25-1 and TRBJ2-5, with a weak D call TRBD1 (6 bases). CDR3 sequence reads: CASSSGQTGETQYF. The CDR3 DNA is TGTGCCAGCAGTTCTGGACAGACGGGAGAGACCCAGTACTTC.